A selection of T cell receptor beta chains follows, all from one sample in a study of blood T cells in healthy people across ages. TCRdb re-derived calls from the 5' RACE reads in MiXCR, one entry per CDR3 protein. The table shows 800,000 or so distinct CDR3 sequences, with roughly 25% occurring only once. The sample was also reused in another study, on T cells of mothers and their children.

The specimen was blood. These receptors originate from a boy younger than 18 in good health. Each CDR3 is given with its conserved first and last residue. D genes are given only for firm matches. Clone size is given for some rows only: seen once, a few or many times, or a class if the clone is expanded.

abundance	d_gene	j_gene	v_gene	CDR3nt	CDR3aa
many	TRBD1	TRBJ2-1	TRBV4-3	TGCGCCAGCAGCCAAGATGGTACAGGGGCCTACAATGAGCAGTTCTTC	CASSQDGTGAYNEQFF
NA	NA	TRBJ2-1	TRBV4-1	TGCGCCAGTTCGCGGGCCCCCAGCGCCGACAACGAGCAGTTCTTC	CASSRAPSADNEQFF
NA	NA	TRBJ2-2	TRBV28	TGTGCCAGCAGCAAGATCACCGGGGAGCTGTTTTTT	CASSKITGELFF
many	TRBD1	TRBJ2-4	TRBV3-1	TGTGCCAGCAGCCCAGGACAGGGGAAGGCCAAAAACATTCAGTACTTC	CASSPGQGKAKNIQYF
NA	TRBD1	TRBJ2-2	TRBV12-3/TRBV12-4	TGTGCCAGCAGTCCCTGGACAGGCAACACCGGGGAGCTGTTTTTT	CASSPWTGNTGELFF
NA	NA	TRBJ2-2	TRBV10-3	TGTGCCATCAGTGAGTCAACAGTAAGGGGGGCGAACACCGGGGAGCTGTTTTTT	CAISESTVRGANTGELFF
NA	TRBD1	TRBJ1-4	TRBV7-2	TGTGCCAGCAGCTTCTCCGGGACAGGGGAGAAGCGACTGTTTTTT	CASSFSGTGEKRLFF
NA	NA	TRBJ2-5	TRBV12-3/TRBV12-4	TGTGCCAGCAGTCCCACAAGACAGGCCGAGGTAGAGACCCAGTACTTC	CASSPTRQAEVETQYF
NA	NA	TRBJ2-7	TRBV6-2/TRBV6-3	TGTGCCAGCAGTATAGGAGACTACTACGAGCAGTACTTC	CASSIGDYYEQYF
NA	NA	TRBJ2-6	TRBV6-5	TGTGCCAGCAGTTACTCGAGACAGCCTGGCTCTGGGGCCAACGTCCTGACTTTC	CASSYSRQPGSGANVLTF
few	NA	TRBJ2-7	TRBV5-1	TGCGCCAGCAGCTTGGCCGAGGGGACACGCGAGCAGTACTTC	CASSLAEGTREQYF
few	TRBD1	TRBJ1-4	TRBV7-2	TGTGCCAGCAGCTTCACGGGACAGGGTGGCGAAAAACTGTTTTTT	CASSFTGQGGEKLFF
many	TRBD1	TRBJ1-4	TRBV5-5	TGTGCCAGCAGCTCGGTAGGGGGCTGGAATGAAAAACTGTTTTTT	CASSSVGGWNEKLFF
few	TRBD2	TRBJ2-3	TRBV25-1	TGTGCCAGTCGCGAACTAGCGGGGTCTACAGATACGCAGTATTTT	CASRELAGSTDTQYF
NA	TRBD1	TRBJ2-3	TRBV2	TGTGCCAGCAAACAGGGGAGTGGTACAGATACGCAGTATTTT	CASKQGSGTDTQYF
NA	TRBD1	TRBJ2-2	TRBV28	TGTGCCAGCCCCGTAGGCCGGGACAGGAACACCGGGGAGCTGTTTTTT	CASPVGRDRNTGELFF
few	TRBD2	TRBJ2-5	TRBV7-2	TGTGCCAGCAGCTTAGCACTAGCGGGAGGAGAGACCCAGTACTTC	CASSLALAGGETQYF
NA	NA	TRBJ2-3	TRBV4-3	TGCGCCAGCAGCCAAGGGGCAGGGTTGTGGGAGTCCTCAGTGGATACGCAGTATTTT	CASSQGAGLWESSVDTQYF
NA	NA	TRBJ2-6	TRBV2	TGTGCCAGCAGAGGGACCAGCTTCTCTGGGGCCAACGTCCTGACTTTC	CASRGTSFSGANVLTF
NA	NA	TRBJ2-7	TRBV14	TGTGCCAGCAGCCAAGATGACAGGCCCTACGAGCAGTACTTC	CASSQDDRPYEQYF
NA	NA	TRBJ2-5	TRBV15	TGTGCCACCAGCAGAGATAGTTGGGGGCGAGAGACCCAGTACTTC	CATSRDSWGRETQYF
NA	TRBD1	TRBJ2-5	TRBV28	TGTGCCAGCAGTTTTAGGGGGACAGGGGGAGAAGCGGTCCTACAAGAGACCCAGTACTTC	CASSFRGTGGEAVLQETQYF
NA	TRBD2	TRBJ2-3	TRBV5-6	TGTGCCAGCGGCTTGGGACTAGCGGAAAATACGCAGTATTTT	CASGLGLAENTQYF
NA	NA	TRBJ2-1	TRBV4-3	TGCGCCAGCAGCCAAGAAACGGGGGCCGTTACTTACAATGAGCAGTTCTTC	CASSQETGAVTYNEQFF
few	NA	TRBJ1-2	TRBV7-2	TGTGCCAGCAGCTTAGTCCGGTATAGCTATGGCTACACCTTC	CASSLVRYSYGYTF
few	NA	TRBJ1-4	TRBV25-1	TGTGCCAGCAGTCAAGCCCGGGGCTGGGACGGGGATAATGAAAAACTGTTTTTT	CASSQARGWDGDNEKLFF
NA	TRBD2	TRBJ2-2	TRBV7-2	TGTGCCAGCACCATGGGACTAGTATCCACCGGGGAGCTGTTTTTT	CASTMGLVSTGELFF
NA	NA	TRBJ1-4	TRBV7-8	TGTGCCAGCAGCTTAGCGGAGAAGGGATCTAATGAAAAACTGTTTTTT	CASSLAEKGSNEKLFF
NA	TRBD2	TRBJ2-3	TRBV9	TGTGCCAGCAGCGCCATCCCCGGGACTAGCTGGCAGTATTTT	CASSAIPGTSWQYF
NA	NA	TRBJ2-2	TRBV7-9	TGTGCCAGCAGCGCGTCCGGGGAGCTGTTTTTT	CASSASGELFF
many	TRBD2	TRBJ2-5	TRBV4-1	TGCGCCAGCAGCCAAGTTAACCTCGGACTAGCGGGAGGAGAGACCCAGTACTTC	CASSQVNLGLAGGETQYF
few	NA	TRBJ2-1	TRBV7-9	TGTGCCCGACAAACTCTCCTAGCGAGAGGGGAAAATGAGCAGTTCTTC	CARQTLLARGENEQFF
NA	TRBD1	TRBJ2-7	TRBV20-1	TGCAGTGCTTTAAGACAGGGGGTGACCTACGAGCAGTACTTC	CSALRQGVTYEQYF
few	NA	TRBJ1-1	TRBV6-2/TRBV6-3	TGTGCCAGCAGTTACCTCGCGCAGAACCTAGAAGCTTTCTTT	CASSYLAQNLEAFF
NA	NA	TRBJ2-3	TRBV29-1	TGCAGCGTTGATGCCTCCCGGGACATTCCCACAGATACGCAGTATTTT	CSVDASRDIPTDTQYF
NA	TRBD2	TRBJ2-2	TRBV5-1	TGCGCCAGCAGCGCGGGACTAGCGGCCGGGGAGCTGTTTTTT	CASSAGLAAGELFF
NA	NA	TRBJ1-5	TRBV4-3	TGCGCCAGCAGCCAAGGAGGGGGGAGGGCAGATACGCAGCATTTT	CASSQGGGRADTQHF
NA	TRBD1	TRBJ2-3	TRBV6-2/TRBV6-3	TGTGCCAGCAGTTATACAGGGGGCGTTGGCACAGATACGCAGTATTTT	CASSYTGGVGTDTQYF
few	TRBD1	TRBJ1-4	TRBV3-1	TGTGCCAGCAGCCACAGGGGGCGCGGTGAAAAACTGTTTTTT	CASSHRGRGEKLFF
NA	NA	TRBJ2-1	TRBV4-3	TGCGCCAGCAGCCAAGAGGGGAAGAGCTCCTACAATGAGCAGTTCTTC	CASSQEGKSSYNEQFF
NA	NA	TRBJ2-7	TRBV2	TGTGCCGGCAGTGAAGTGCCGGGGAGTGTCTACGAGCAGTACTTC	CAGSEVPGSVYEQYF
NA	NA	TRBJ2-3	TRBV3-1	TGTGCCAGCAGCCAAGATGTGGAAAACACAGATACGCAGTATTTT	CASSQDVENTDTQYF
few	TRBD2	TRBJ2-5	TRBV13	TGTGCCAGCAGCTTTCCCGGCGGGAGCGATCAAGAGACCCAGTACTTC	CASSFPGGSDQETQYF
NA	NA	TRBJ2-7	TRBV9	TGTGCCAGCAGCGTCTCTCAAGAGCTTACCTACGAGCAGTACTTC	CASSVSQELTYEQYF
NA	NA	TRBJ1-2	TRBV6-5	TGTGCCAGCAGCTCACAGGGTGGCGATGCCTATGGCTACACCTTC	CASSSQGGDAYGYTF
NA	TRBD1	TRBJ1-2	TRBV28	TGTGCCAGCAGCGGGGGAGGGGACAGGGACTATGGCTACACCTTC	CASSGGGDRDYGYTF
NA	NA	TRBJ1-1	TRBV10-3	TGTGCCATCAGTGACGGATGGTACACTGAAGCTTTCTTT	CAISDGWYTEAFF
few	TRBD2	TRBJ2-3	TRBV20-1	TGCAGTGCGCAATTTAGCGGGAGCACAGATACGCAGTATTTT	CSAQFSGSTDTQYF
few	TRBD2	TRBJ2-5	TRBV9	TGTGCCAGCAGCGTAGGGGGGGTAGCGGGCCCCCAAGAGACCCAGTACTTC	CASSVGGVAGPQETQYF
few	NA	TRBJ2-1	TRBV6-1	TGTGCCAGCAGTGAATTCGGAGGGCCCTATGAGCAGTTCTTC	CASSEFGGPYEQFF
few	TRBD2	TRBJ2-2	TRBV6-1	TGTGCCAGCAAATCTAGCGGGAGGCCGGACACCGGGGAGCTGTTTTTT	CASKSSGRPDTGELFF
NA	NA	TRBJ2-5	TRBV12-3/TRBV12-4	TGTGCCAGCACCATGGGTGGAGAGACCCAGTACTTC	CASTMGGETQYF
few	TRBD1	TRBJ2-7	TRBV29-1	TGCAGCGTCGGGACAGTCCTCTCCTACGAGCAGTACTTC	CSVGTVLSYEQYF